This T cell receptor (beta chain) was obtained from a study of blood T cells in healthy people across ages. The count of this clonotype is one. V shed 5 bases and J 3 bases; nucleotides not matched to a gene: 7. Germline lookup yields CDR1 SGDLS and CDR2 YYNGEE. The CDR3 spans 15 residues. The second PCR ran 7 to 11 cycles with a sample-barcoded 5' primer and J-beta primers. One entry per CDR3 protein, called by TCRdb with MiXCR from the 5' RACE reads. The sample contains 780,000 or so distinct CDR3 sequences, around 50% of which appear only once. The sample was blood. This rearrangement joins TRBV9 to TRBJ1-1; TRBD1 matches 10 bases. This TCR came from a middle-aged man in good health. The CDR3 here is CASSTTGTGDTEAFF. CDR3 coding DNA: TGTGCCAGCAGTACCACCGGGACAGGGGACACTGAAGCTTTCTTT.